A selection of T cell receptor beta chains follows, all from one sample in a study of cytomegalovirus exposure and HLA in healthy donors. Repertoires were generated with immunoSEQ multiplex PCR, while TCRdb's copy carries only in-frame clones and drops some. The sample includes 250,000 to 350,000 clones, about nine tenths of them seen just once. The specimen sequenced was PBMCs. The source is a woman under 30 in good health and CMV-seronegative. The CDR3 runs from the conserved cysteine through the conserved F or W. Each record gives: clone size, D gene, CDR3 length, J gene, V gene, CDR3 protein, CDR3 DNA. The D gene is left open where the match is weak. Rows give clone size only sometimes, using once, few, many, or a class for an expanded clone.

NA | TRBD1 | 15 | TRBJ2-7 | TRBV11-3 | CASSLEPGQSYEQYF | TGTGCCAGCAGCTTAGAACCGGGACAGTCCTACGAGCAGTACTTC
few | TRBD2 | 16 | TRBJ2-2 | TRBV4-2 | CASSRRLAGESGELFF | TGTGCCAGCAGCCGCAGACTAGCGGGAGAGTCCGGGGAGCTGTTTTTT
NA | NA | 14 | TRBJ2-3 | TRBV6-6 | CASSYPESTDTQYF | TGTGCCAGCAGTTACCCAGAAAGCACAGATACGCAGTATTTT
NA | NA | 14 | TRBJ1-4 | TRBV28 | CASSSPGSREKLFF | TGTGCCAGCAGTTCGCCCGGGTCGCGGGAAAAACTGTTTTTT
NA | TRBD2 | 14 | TRBJ2-7 | TRBV4-2 | CASSQTSGRGEQYF | TGTGCCAGCAGCCAAACTAGCGGGAGGGGCGAGCAGTACTTC
NA | NA | 12 | TRBJ2-1 | TRBV12-5 | CASGPTRNEQFF | TGTGCTAGTGGTCCCACACGCAATGAGCAGTTCTTC
few | TRBD2 | 15 | TRBJ2-7 | TRBV27 | CASSPRGGRSYEQYF | TGTGCCAGCAGTCCACGGGGGGGCAGATCCTACGAGCAGTACTTC
NA | TRBD1 | 17 | TRBJ1-5 | TRBV4-1 | CASSQATQGAGSQPQHF | TGCGCCAGCAGCCAGGCCACCCAGGGGGCTGGCAGTCAGCCCCAGCATTTT
NA | NA | 15 | TRBJ2-7 | TRBV29-1 | CSVEDEGASSYEQYF | TGCAGCGTTGAAGATGAAGGGGCCAGCTCCTACGAGCAGTACTTC
once | NA | 13 | TRBJ1-2 | TRBV6-5 | CASSQQGNYGYTF | TGTGCCAGCAGCCAACAGGGTAACTATGGCTACACCTTC
once | TRBD2 | 14 | TRBJ2-1 | TRBV27 | CASIVAGGGNEQFF | TGTGCCAGCATTGTAGCGGGAGGTGGGAATGAGCAGTTCTTC
NA | TRBD2 | 14 | TRBJ2-5 | TRBV6-5 | CASSQTSGQETQYF | TGTGCCAGCAGCCAGACTAGCGGCCAAGAGACCCAGTACTTC
NA | TRBD1 | 13 | TRBJ2-2 | TRBV2 | CASTRQGEGELFF | TGTGCCAGCACTAGACAGGGGGAGGGGGAGCTGTTTTTT
NA | TRBD2 | 15 | TRBJ2-3 | TRBV27 | CASSRGTTYTDTQYF | TGTGCCAGCAGTCGAGGGACTACATACACAGATACGCAGTATTTT
few | TRBD1 | 13 | TRBJ1-1 | TRBV9 | CASSYRGDTEAFF | TGTGCCAGCAGCTACAGGGGCGACACTGAAGCTTTCTTT
NA | TRBD2 | 14 | TRBJ2-7 | TRBV5-1 | CASSESGSSYEQYF | TGCGCCAGCAGCGAAAGCGGGAGCTCCTACGAGCAGTACTTC
NA | TRBD2 | 20 | TRBJ2-1 | TRBV2 | CASRGFEGKWLSGSRNEQFF | TGTGCCAGCAGGGGATTCGAGGGAAAGTGGTTGAGCGGGAGTCGCAATGAGCAGTTCTTC
NA | NA | 11 | TRBJ1-1 | TRBV27 | CASSKHIEAFF | TGTGCCAGCAGCAAACACATTGAAGCTTTCTTT
NA | TRBD2 | 18 | TRBJ2-3 | TRBV7-6 | CASSLTSGSSWTGDTQYF | TGTGCCAGCAGCTTAACAAGCGGGAGTTCGTGGACGGGGGATACGCAGTATTTT
NA | NA | 15 | TRBJ2-5 | TRBV11-1 | CASSLGWAGQETQYF | TGTGCCAGCAGCTTAGGTTGGGCAGGCCAAGAGACCCAGTACTTC
few | NA | 16 | TRBJ1-2 | TRBV5-1 | CASSLGSMAGRWGYTF | TGCGCCAGCAGCTTGGGCAGTATGGCAGGCCGCTGGGGCTACACCTTC
NA | TRBD1 | 13 | TRBJ2-7 | TRBV19 | CASLGTGADEQYF | TGTGCCAGTCTTGGGACAGGGGCTGACGAGCAGTACTTC
once | TRBD2 | 14 | TRBJ2-7 | TRBV5-1 | CASSFGTSGIEQYF | TGCGCCAGCAGCTTTGGGACTAGCGGGATTGAGCAGTACTTC
NA | TRBD1 | 15 | TRBJ2-7 | TRBV28 | CASSLPGTGTYEQYF | TGTGCCAGCAGTTTACCGGGGACAGGGACGTACGAGCAGTACTTC
NA | NA | 13 | TRBJ1-2 | TRBV6-5 | CASSLEMSYGYTF | TGTGCCAGCAGTTTAGAAATGAGCTATGGCTACACCTTC
NA | TRBD2 | 14 | TRBJ2-7 | TRBV2 | CASTVAGGPFEQYF | TGTGCCAGCACAGTAGCGGGAGGGCCTTTCGAGCAGTACTTC
NA | NA | 14 | TRBJ2-7 | TRBV7-2 | CASSLEGGTVEQYF | TGTGCCAGCAGCTTAGAAGGCGGGACGGTAGAGCAGTACTTC
NA | TRBD1 | 15 | TRBJ1-2 | TRBV5-1 | CASSPQGFGRYGYTF | TGCGCCAGCAGCCCACAGGGGTTCGGTCGCTATGGCTACACCTTC
once | TRBD2 | 17 | TRBJ2-1 | TRBV27 | CASTPGTSGSSYNEQFF | TGTGCCAGCACCCCGGGGACTAGCGGGAGCTCCTACAATGAGCAGTTCTTC
NA | NA | 16 | TRBJ1-5 | TRBV10-3 | CAISENGTPRNQPQHF | TGTGCCATCAGTGAGAACGGGACACCTCGCAATCAGCCCCAGCATTTT
NA | TRBD1 | 15 | TRBJ2-7 | TRBV7-3 | CASSLGAGGSYEQYF | TGTGCCAGCAGCTTAGGGGCAGGGGGCTCCTACGAGCAGTACTTC
NA | NA | 14 | TRBJ1-5 | TRBV9 | CASSVSGGNQPQHF | TGTGCCAGCAGCGTATCGGGGGGGAATCAGCCCCAGCATTTT
NA | NA | 13 | TRBJ2-3 | TRBV27 | CASTPSSTDTQYF | TGTGCCAGCACCCCGAGTAGCACAGATACGCAGTATTTT
NA | NA | 13 | TRBJ2-7 | TRBV5-6 | CASSDALAYEQYF | TGTGCCAGCAGCGACGCACTAGCTTACGAGCAGTACTTC
NA | TRBD1 | 15 | TRBJ1-4 | TRBV2 | CAIQGGPSTNEKLFF | TGTGCCATTCAGGGGGGCCCATCAACTAATGAAAAACTGTTTTTT
NA | TRBD2 | 16 | TRBJ2-1 | TRBV5-6 | CASSLQAGGSYNEQFF | TGTGCCAGCAGCTTGCAAGCGGGAGGCTCCTACAATGAGCAGTTCTTC
once | TRBD1 | 15 | TRBJ2-2 | TRBV9 | CASSVNRGDTGELFF | TGTGCCAGCAGCGTTAACAGGGGTGACACCGGGGAGCTGTTTTTT
NA | NA | 16 | TRBJ2-1 | TRBV25-1 | CASSGLRRGLDNEQFF | TGTGCCAGCAGTGGCCTGAGGAGGGGGCTAGACAATGAGCAGTTCTTC
NA | NA | 16 | TRBJ2-6 | TRBV9 | CASSVVGGTGANVLTF | TGTGCCAGCAGCGTAGTCGGGGGTACTGGGGCCAACGTCCTGACTTTC
NA | NA | 16 | TRBJ1-2 | TRBV4-2 | CASSQDEAASNYGYTF | TGTGCCAGCAGCCAAGATGAGGCTGCATCTAACTATGGCTACACCTTC
NA | TRBD1 | 16 | TRBJ2-2 | TRBV5-6 | CASSLEGQGNTGELFF | TGTGCCAGCAGCTTGGAGGGACAGGGGAACACCGGGGAGCTGTTTTTT
NA | NA | 15 | TRBJ1-2 | TRBV15 | CATSRDLETADGYTF | TGTGCCACCAGCAGAGATCTAGAGACAGCCGATGGCTACACCTTC
NA | TRBD2 | 14 | TRBJ2-3 | TRBV29-1 | CSVEGGLATDTQYF | TGCAGCGTTGAGGGCGGACTAGCAACAGATACGCAGTATTTT
once | TRBD1 | 15 | TRBJ1-2 | TRBV19 | CASSIVQGADYGYTF | TGTGCCAGTAGTATAGTCCAGGGGGCGGACTATGGCTACACCTTC
NA | NA | 16 | TRBJ2-7 | TRBV7-9 | CASTSAPGRSVTEQYF | TGTGCCAGCACCTCTGCCCCCGGGAGAAGCGTTACGGAGCAGTACTTC
once | NA | 14 | TRBJ2-3 | TRBV12-2 | CASRIRGRTDTQYF | TGTGCAAGTCGCATCAGGGGGCGCACAGATACGCAGTATTTT
NA | NA | 16 | TRBJ2-7 | TRBV6-5 | CASSYSGGTSSYEQYF | TGTGCCAGCAGTTACTCCGGCGGAACGAGCTCCTACGAGCAGTACTTC
once | NA | 14 | TRBJ2-7 | TRBV7-2 | CASSLAGEYYEQYF | TGTGCCAGCAGCTTAGCGGGAGAGTACTACGAGCAGTACTTC
NA | TRBD1 | 13 | TRBJ1-1 | TRBV7-3 | CASSSAGGGEAFF | TGTGCCAGCAGCTCCGCAGGGGGCGGTGAAGCTTTCTTT
NA | NA | 13 | TRBJ2-7 | TRBV2 | CASRVFSSYEQYF | TGTGCCAGCAGGGTGTTTAGCTCCTACGAGCAGTACTTC
NA | NA | 15 | TRBJ1-1 | TRBV5-1 | CASSSDSPLNTEAFF | TGCGCCAGCAGTTCGGACAGCCCCCTTAACACTGAAGCTTTCTTT
NA | TRBD1 | 15 | TRBJ1-2 | TRBV9 | CASSLSGTGEYGYTF | TGTGCCAGCAGCTTATCCGGGACAGGGGAATATGGCTACACCTTC
NA | NA | 14 | TRBJ2-1 | TRBV27 | CASSLGGLRDEQFF | TGTGCCAGCAGTTTAGGGGGACTCCGTGATGAGCAGTTCTTC
few | NA | 18 | TRBJ1-2 | TRBV6-1 | CASSEGRGAGGGNYGYTF | TGTGCCAGCAGTGAAGGCCGTGGGGCTGGGGGGGGTAACTATGGCTACACCTTC